The rows below give T cell receptor beta chains drawn from one sample of a study of early T cells in non-severe SARS-CoV-2 infection. MiXCR, applied by TCRdb to the 5' RACE reads, yields one record per CDR3 protein. The sample consists of roughly 81,000 distinct CDR3 sequences, about 12% of them appearing once. Source material: whole blood. The receptors stem from an adult who was a healthcare worker with PCR-confirmed SARS-CoV-2 infection or an uninfected control (not recorded which). Each CDR3 is given with its conserved first and last residue. Size is omitted from some rows. Given values are once, few, many or a class for expanded clones.

clone_size v_call cdr3_aa
many TRBV10-3 CAIRPVQGLNKMNTEAFF
- TRBV2 CASYSGTSYGYTF
many TRBV11-3 CASSFQGYSGNTIYF
- TRBV20-1 CSATPGKGQYF
many TRBV2 CASRAFYGTSGSEQYF
few TRBV19 CASTQSADTQYF
many TRBV28 CASSLSGGMNGYTF
- TRBV7-3 CASSFWASGRDYNEQFF
many TRBV7-3 CASSLDAASYEQYF
few TRBV3-1 CASSPLGADGYTF
- TRBV7-6 CASSLGGSEQFF
- TRBV5-6 CASSPDRRNTEAFF
- TRBV29-1 CSVLLAGLDTQYF
few TRBV29-1 CSGGEQFF
many TRBV3-1 CASSPSLEKNTEAFF
- TRBV7-8 CASSSDRGLGSPLHF
few TRBV10-3 CATAGSDTGELFF
- TRBV7-9 CASSYPVASGTGELFF
- TRBV9 CASSVAEGGYEQYF
- TRBV2 CASRGSLGGEQYF
- TRBV6-1 CASSRTWDEKLFF
many TRBV12-3/TRBV12-4 CASTLKGGSSGEQYF
many TRBV12-3/TRBV12-4 CASSQLPTGAAPQFF
few TRBV6-5 CASSYRGRSTDTQYF
- TRBV18 CASSPGTQADTQYF
- TRBV12-3/TRBV12-4 CASSRTGGGDEQYF
- TRBV30 CAWSRNQGHSPLHF
- TRBV7-6 CASSLASGGVYNEQFF
many TRBV5-1 CASSSTGFTGNTIYF
- TRBV4-1 CASSQDGQGAQNYGYTF
- TRBV30 CAWNSAGKNIQYF
many TRBV29-1 CSVVQNNEQFF
few TRBV3-1 CASSQTRTRLAQFF
- TRBV7-8 CASSMQSEAFF
- TRBV20-1 CRLGTGLQETQYF
- TRBV3-1 CASSQDGSGVTEQFF
many TRBV27 CASRTRQGWNSPLHF
few TRBV18 CASSPFQGPQYGYTF
few TRBV3-1 CASSTALTGVYEQYF
many TRBV3-1 CASRWSYNSPLHF